The 18 T cell receptor beta chains listed next were all sequenced from one sample in a study of blood T cell repertoires in COVID-19. Data came from immunoSEQ multiplex PCR; TCRdb stores just in-frame clones and leaves some out. Of around 200,000 clones in the sample, roughly nine tenths are singletons; the top ten hold about 2%. Sequences were obtained from peripheral blood. These receptors were taken from a woman in her 50s with acute or convalescent COVID-19.

The genes are TRBV29-1 and TRBJ1-1; D is perhaps TRBD1 (5 bases). This CDR3 has 14 residues. Germline V CDR1 and CDR2: SQVTM, ANQGSEA. V was shortened by 1 base and J by 9 bases, with 18 bases between the two germline ends. The CDR3 nucleotides are TGCAGCGTTGAAGCACCCCCAGGGTATAGTAAAGCTTTCTTT. It specifies CSVEAPPGYSKAFF.

The chain is built from TRBV6-1 and TRBJ2-7, with D unclear. This CDR3 has 13 residues. V dropped 1 base and J dropped 3 bases, with 7 bases sitting between them. Germline V CDR1 and CDR2: MNHNS, SASEGT. The CDR3 protein is CASSEGDGYEQYF. Written as DNA, the CDR3 is TGTGCCAGCAGTGAAGGAGATGGCTACGAGCAGTACTTC.

The chain combines TRBV5-1 with TRBJ2-7; 8 nucleotides agree with TRBD2. Looked up from germline, CDR1 is SGHRS and CDR2 is YFSETQ. This CDR3 is built from 15 residues. Trimming cost V 3 bases and J 3 bases; bases outside gene matches: 8. CDR3 sequence: CASSSLPGLVYEQYF. In nucleotides, the CDR3 is TGCGCCAGCAGCTCCCTCCCGGGACTAGTCTACGAGCAGTACTTC.

This chain connects TRBV11-3 to TRBJ2-7; possibly TRBD1 for D (6 bases). The CDR3 has 15 residues. Germline V lookup: CDR1 SGHNT, CDR2 YENEEA. Trimming cost V 3 bases and J 2 bases, with 14 bases left between them. The CDR3 loop is CASSFGQLRAYEQYF. DNA of the CDR3: TGTGCCAGCAGCTTTGGACAGCTGCGTGCCTACGAGCAGTACTTC.

This clone was counted only a few times. V and J are TRBV10-1 and TRBJ2-7, with 9 bases lining up with TRBD1. The V and J ends lost 4 bases and 5 bases, in that order; junction bases with no gene match: 6. This CDR3 is 14 amino acids long. Germline lookup yields CDR1 WNHNN and CDR2 SYGVQD (reference sequence). The CDR3 protein is CASSAGTGRHEQYF. CDR3 nucleotide sequence: TGCGCCAGCAGTGCGGGGACAGGGCGCCACGAGCAGTACTTC.

The CDR3 DNA is TGTGCCAGCAGCCAAGTACAGGGGTTGAACATTCAGTACTTC. Amino acid sequence: CASSQVQGLNIQYF. The rearrangement links TRBV14 to TRBJ2-4, with TRBD1 identical over 7 bases. The length of the CDR3 is 14 residues. In germline, CDR1 is SGHDN, CDR2 FVKESK. V trimming: 1 base; J trimming: 7 bases; junction bases outside the gene matches: 4. Full variable domain (outside the CDR3, taken from reference TRBV14 and TRBJ2-4): EAGVTQFPSHSVIEKGQTVTLRCDPISGHDNLYWYRRVMGKEIKFLLHFVKESKQDESGMPNNRFLAERTGGTYSTLKVQPAELEDSGVYFCASSQVQGLNIQYFGAGTRLSVL.

The chain uses TRBV19 and TRBJ1-5, with a possible D match to TRBD1 (5 bases). The CDR3 loop spans 17 amino acids. V was pared by 6 bases and J by 1 base, with 19 bases between. In germline, CDR1 is LNHDA, CDR2 SQIVND (reference sequence). The CDR3 sequence: CASRSIGGAGSNQPQHF. DNA of the CDR3: TGTGCCAGTAGATCCATTGGAGGGGCGGGAAGCAATCAGCCCCAGCATTTT.

V and J are TRBV7-8 and TRBJ1-1; D ambiguous. This CDR3 is 13 amino acids long. Trimming cost V 5 bases and J 0 bases, with 7 bases left between them. Germline values: CDR1 SGHVS, CDR2 FQNEAQ. Here the CDR3 DNA reads TGTGCCAGCAGCCCAGGCATGAACACTGAAGCTTTCTTT. This translates into CASSPGMNTEAFF. The full variable domain, rest sourced from reference TRBV7-8 and TRBJ1-1, is GAGVSQSPRYKVAKRGQDVALRCDPISGHVSLFWYQQALGQGPEFLTYFQNEAQLDKSGLPSDRFFAERPEGSVSTLKIQRTQQEDSAVYLCASSPGMNTEAFFGQGTRLTVV.

V usage is TRBV6-6 and J usage is TRBJ1-5; a weak D match, TRBD1 (5 bases). Germline CDR1 and CDR2: MNHNY and SVGAGI (reference sequence). The CDR3 extends over 15 amino acids. The germline V and J ends were trimmed by 6 bases and 1 base, with 13 bases remaining between them. CDR3 amino acids: CASRREGTSNQPQHF. The DNA of the CDR3 is TGTGCCAGCAGGAGGGAGGGGACGAGCAATCAGCCCCAGCATTTT.

V and J are TRBV19 and TRBJ1-5; 8 bases are a match to TRBD1. Germline lookup yields CDR1 LNHDA and CDR2 SQIVND (reference sequence). Losses at the gene ends were 3 bases for V and 3 bases for J; bases not matched to a gene: 4. This CDR3 spans 15 amino acids. Here the CDR3 DNA reads TGTGCCAGTAGTATGGTGGACAGGGTCAATCAGCCCCAGCATTTT. Translation gives CASSMVDRVNQPQHF.

The genes are TRBV18 and TRBJ2-7; 8 bases map to TRBD1. Germline CDR1 and CDR2: KGHSH and LQKENI. The CDR3 loop spans 15 amino acids. The V segment lost 5 bases and the J segment 4 bases; nucleotides outside the gene matches: 10. DNA for the CDR3: TGTGCCAGCTCAGGGGGGACAGGTCCTGAATACGAGCAGTACTTC. As protein: CASSGGTGPEYEQYF.

CDR3 amino acids: CASTLYSGANVLTF. CDR3 DNA: TGTGCCAGCACCCTTTACTCTGGGGCCAACGTCCTGACTTTC. J is TRBJ2-6 and V is TRBV27; D gene ambiguous. The V gene lost 7 bases and the J gene lost 0 bases, with 7 bases spanning the gap. The CDR3 length is 14 residues. Germline lookup yields CDR1 MNHEY and CDR2 SMNVEV (reference sequence). Looking up the rest from reference TRBV27 and TRBJ2-6 gives the full variable domain: EAQVTQNPRYLITVTGKKLTVTCSQNMNHEYMSWYRQDPGLGLRQIYYSMNVEVTDKGDVPEGYKVSRKEKRNFPLILESPSPNQTSLYFCASTLYSGANVLTFGAGSRLTVL.

This chain connects TRBV15 to TRBJ2-7, with 12 nucleotides matching TRBD1. This CDR3 spans 16 amino acids. V lost 5 bases, J lost 7 bases, and 12 bases stayed unmatched. Germline CDR1 LNHNV, CDR2 YYDKDF (reference sequence). CDR3 in DNA: TGTGCCACCAGCCGCGCCGGGACAGGGGGCCTAGGGGAGCAGTACTTC. Its protein product is CATSRAGTGGLGEQYF.

The genes are TRBV18 and TRBJ1-2, with 8 bases fitting TRBD1. Germline V gene sequence: CDR1 KGHSH, CDR2 LQKENI. The CDR3 loop spans 15 amino acids. V was clipped by 3 bases and J by 2 bases; unmatched bases: 5. CDR3 in amino acids: CASSPDRGGNYGYTF. The DNA for the CDR3 is TGTGCCAGCTCACCTGACAGGGGAGGGAACTATGGCTACACCTTC.

The chain employs TRBV7-9 and TRBJ1-4; TRBD1 agrees at 9 bases. Germline V CDR1 and CDR2: SEHNR, FQNEAQ (reference sequence). The V and J ends lost 3 bases and 5 bases, in that order; junction bases with no gene match: 7. This CDR3 contains 16 residues. The CDR3 DNA follows: TGTGCCAGCAGCTTGGCTACCGGGACAGGGAATGAAAAACTGTTTTTT. Translating gives CASSLATGTGNEKLFF.

This clone was detected once. The V and J genes are TRBV7-2 and TRBJ1-2; TRBD1 is a possible D gene (5 bases). The germline CDR1 and CDR2 sequences are SGHTA and FQGNSA. The CDR3 totals 13 residues. Deletions cut 5 bases from V and 5 bases from J, with 12 bases between. CDR3 sequence: CASSVRQGYGYTF. Here the CDR3 DNA reads TGTGCCAGCAGCGTCCGCCAGGGATATGGCTACACCTTC.

Comment on this clone: Relative to the germline gene, one junction end is altered; a read error may explain this. The rearrangement uses TRBV7-3 and TRBJ2-2; a weak D match, TRBD1 (6 bases). The CDR3 has 16 residues. Germline loops: CDR1 SGHTA, CDR2 FQGTGA. In nucleotides, the CDR3 is TGTGCCAGCAGCCTAACCGGGACAATTGCCGCCGGGGAGCTGTTTTTT. This encodes CASSLTGTIAAGELFF. Based on the CDR3 plus reference TRBV7-3 and TRBJ2-2, the full variable domain is GAGVSQTPSNKVTEKGKYVELRCDPISGHTALYWYRQSLGQGPEFLIYFQGTGAADDSGLPNDRFFAVRPEGSVSTLKIQRTERGDSAVYLCASSLTGTIAAGELFFGEGSRLTVL.

The chain has TRBV27 and TRBJ2-2; D might be TRBD1 (6 bases). The CDR3 spans 14 residues. V lost 7 bases and J lost 1, with 10 bases in between. Germline V gives CDR1 MNHEY, CDR2 SMNVEV (reference sequence). CDR3 DNA: TGTGCCAGCACCCTCAGGGGGAACACCGGGGAGCTGTTTTTT. Its translation is CASTLRGNTGELFF.